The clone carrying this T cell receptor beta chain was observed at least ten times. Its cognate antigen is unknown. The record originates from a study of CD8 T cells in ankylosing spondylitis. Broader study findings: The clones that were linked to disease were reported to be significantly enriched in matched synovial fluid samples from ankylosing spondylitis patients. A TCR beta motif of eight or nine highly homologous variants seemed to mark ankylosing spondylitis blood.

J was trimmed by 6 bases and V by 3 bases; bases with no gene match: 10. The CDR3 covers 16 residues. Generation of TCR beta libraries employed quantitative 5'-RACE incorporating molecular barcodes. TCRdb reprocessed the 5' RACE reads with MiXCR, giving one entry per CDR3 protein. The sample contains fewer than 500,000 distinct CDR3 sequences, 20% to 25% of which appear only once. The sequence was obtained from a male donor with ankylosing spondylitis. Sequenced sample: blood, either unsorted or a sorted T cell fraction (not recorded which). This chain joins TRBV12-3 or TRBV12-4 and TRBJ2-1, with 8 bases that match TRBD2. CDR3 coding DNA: TGTGCCAGCAGTTTCGGGCTAGCGGGCCCCCGCAATGAGCAGTTCTTC. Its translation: CASSFGLAGPRNEQFF.